Below, 9 T cell receptor beta chains from the same sample are listed, as sequenced in a study of T cells expressing NK-cell markers. TCRdb re-called the 5' RACE reads, yielding one record per CDR3 amino acid sequence without DNA. The sample's table shows 440,000 or so distinct CDR3 sequences. The sample comprised blood T cells: a sorted CD56 or NKG2C T cell subset, CD4+ or CD8+ T cells, or bulk PBMC T cells (not recorded which). These receptors all come from a woman between 18 and 70 years old in good health.

The chain employs TRBV7-2 and TRBJ1-5. The CDR3 extends over 14 amino acids. CDR1 and CDR2 from the germline V gene are SGHTA and FQGNSA. This CDR3 is CASSPVVSNQPQHF.

The chain is built from TRBV20-1 and TRBJ2-1; TCRdb's D gene call, TRBD1, goes unchecked for lack of DNA. The CDR3 is 12 amino acids. In germline, CDR1 is DFQATT, CDR2 SNEGSKA (reference sequence). The CDR3 reads CSARPGYNEQFF.

The rearrangement joins TRBV12-3 or TRBV12-4 to TRBJ2-3. The CDR3 is 13 residues long. CDR3 sequence reads: CASSIDSTDTQYF.

The rearrangement joins TRBV20-1 to TRBJ2-7; the D call from TCRdb, TRBD1, cannot be confirmed without DNA. The CDR3 loop spans 15 amino acids. Germline V lookup: CDR1 DFQATT, CDR2 SNEGSKA (reference sequence). CDR3 sequence: CSASTLRGHGYEQYF.

The CDR3 loop reads CASGTETNYGYTF. The chain recombines TRBV5-1 with TRBJ1-2; TCRdb selects TRBD1, and the lack of DNA leaves this call unchecked. Germline V lookup: CDR1 SGHRS, CDR2 YFSETQ. The CDR3 loop spans 13 amino acids. The full variable domain, completed using reference TRBV5-1 and TRBJ1-2, is KAGVTQTPRYLIKTRGQQVTLSCSPISGHRSVSWYQQTPGQGLQFLFEYFSETQRNKGNFPGRFSGRQFSNSRSEMNVSTLELGDSALYLCASGTETNYGYTFGSGTRLTVV.

The V gene is TRBV4-3, the J gene TRBJ2-1; TCRdb proposes TRBD1, but this gene call is untestable without DNA. The CDR3 length is 17 residues. CDR1 is LGHNA, CDR2 YSLEER, per germline. CDR3 in amino acids: CASSQDEGGTWGNEQFF.

CDR3 sequence reads: CASMGTSGINEQFF. The chain has TRBV7-9 and TRBJ2-1; the D call of TRBD2 rests on TCRdb alone, since no DNA is present to check it. CDR3 length: 14 amino acids. Germline values: CDR1 SEHNR, CDR2 FQNEAQ (reference sequence).

The gene calls are TRBV29-1 and TRBJ1-1; TCRdb outputs TRBD1, but without DNA this stays unchecked. CDR3 size: 13 residues. The V gene's germline CDR1 is SQVTM and CDR2 ANQGSEA. The CDR3 loop is CSGETGLNTEAFF. The full variable domain, with the rest looked up from reference TRBV29-1 and TRBJ1-1, is SAVISQKPSRDICQRGTSLTIQCQVDSQVTMMFWYRQQPGQSLTLIATANQGSEATYESGFVIDKFPISRPNLTFSTLTVSNMSPEDSSIYLCSGETGLNTEAFFGQGTRLTVV.

V and J are TRBV7-2 and TRBJ1-6. Germline CDR1 is SGHTA and CDR2 is FQGNSA. This CDR3 has 13 amino acids. The CDR3 here is CASSPLPNSPLHF. Full variable domain (missing parts from reference TRBV7-2 and TRBJ1-6): GAGVSQSPSNKVTEKGKDVELRCDPISGHTALYWYRQSLGQGLEFLIYFQGNSAPDKSGLPSDRFSAERTGGSVSTLTIQRTQQEDSAVYLCASSPLPNSPLHFGNGTRLTVT.